This entry lists 30 T cell receptor beta chains sequenced from one sample in a study of T cell responses to AZD1222 COVID-19 vaccine. Repertoires were generated with immunoSEQ multiplex PCR, while TCRdb's copy carries only in-frame clones and drops some. Of approximately 180,000 clones listed, over 85% are singletons. The sample here was peripheral blood, taken 28 days after the second dose of the MenACWY control vaccine. Source of these receptors: an adult who received the MenACWY meningococcal vaccine as a control.

This sequence joins TRBV3-1 (or the pseudogene TRBV3-2) and TRBJ1-2; D unclear. Germline loops: CDR1 LGHDT, CDR2 YNNKEL (reference sequence). V was cut by 2 bases and J by 5 bases, with 9 bases left in between. The CDR3 is 13 residues long. The CDR3 here is CASSQIAAYGYTF. For the CDR3, the DNA is TGTGCCAGCAGCCAAATCGCGGCTTATGGCTACACCTTC.

The chain links TRBV3-1 (or the pseudogene TRBV3-2) to TRBJ2-5; D gene uncertain. This CDR3 is built from 15 residues. Germline V gene lookup returns CDR1 LGHDT and CDR2 YNNKEL (reference sequence). V shed 0 bases and J shed 5 bases, with 13 bases lying between them. CDR3 sequence (DNA): TGTGCCAGCAGCCAAGATGACGGTAGAACGGAGACCCAGTACTTC. It is translated as CASSQDDGRTETQYF.

This sequence joins TRBV4-2 and TRBJ1-2, with a weak D call TRBD1 (5 bases). CDR1 and CDR2 (germline): LGHNA, YNFKEQ. The CDR3 has 15 residues. V was trimmed by 0 bases and J by 8 bases, leaving 16 bases between them. CDR3 in DNA: TGTGCCAGCAGCCAAGATTTTAGGGAGGGGTCGGGCTACACCTTC. Translating gives CASSQDFREGSGYTF.

This clone appeared a single time. CDR3: CASSTYRGLADTEAFF. The DNA of the CDR3 is TGTGCCAGCAGTACATACAGGGGGCTAGCGGACACTGAAGCTTTCTTT. The gene calls are TRBV28 and TRBJ1-1; 9 bases are a match to TRBD1. The CDR3 runs to 16 residues. Per germline, CDR1 MDHEN and CDR2 SYDVKM. V gave up 5 bases and J gave up 3 bases; unmatched junction bases: 10.

CDR3 DNA sequence: TGTGCCAGCAGTCGTTACAATGAGCAGTTCTTC. It translates to CASSRYNEQFF. The V call is TRBV5-5, the J call TRBJ2-1; D not certain. The ends were cut back, 5 bases at V and 4 bases at J, with 4 bases in the middle. This CDR3 has 11 amino acids. The germline V gene encodes CDR1 SGHKS and CDR2 YYEKEE (reference sequence). The full variable domain, with the rest looked up from reference TRBV5-5 and TRBJ2-1, is DAGVTQSPTHLIKTRGQQVTLRCSPISGHKSVSWYQQVLGQGPQFIFQYYEKEERGRGNFPDRFSARQFPNYSSELNVNALLLGDSALYLCASSRYNEQFFGPGTRLTVL.

This chain links TRBV28 with TRBJ1-1, with D possibly matching TRBD1 (6 bases). The germline gives CDR1 MDHEN, CDR2 SYDVKM. The CDR3 length is 13 residues. CDR3 sequence reads: CAGGGVPNTEAFF. Written as DNA, the CDR3 is TGTGCGGGGGGCGGCGTGCCGAACACTGAAGCTTTCTTT.

The rearrangement joins TRBV6-5 to TRBJ1-5; D is perhaps TRBD1 (5 bases). V was clipped by 6 bases and J by 3 bases, with 12 bases between them. The CDR3 is 14 residues long. Germline V CDR1 and CDR2: MNHEY, SVGAGI. The CDR3 loop is CASSSVGVNQPQHF. CDR3 nucleotides: TGTGCCAGCAGCTCGGTGGGGGTCAATCAGCCCCAGCATTTT.

The chain carries TRBV11-2 and TRBJ1-1, with D tentatively TRBD1 (6 bases). Trimming shortened V by 3 bases and J by 7 bases, and 12 bases separated the two germline ends. Germline V gives CDR1 SGHAT, CDR2 FQNNGV. This CDR3 comprises 13 residues. The CDR3 coding sequence is TGTGCCAGCAGCTTCATCGGGGGCGGTGAAGCTTTCTTT. Translating gives CASSFIGGGEAFF.

V and J are TRBV7-2 and TRBJ2-3; TRBD2 agrees at 15 bases. This CDR3 is built from 17 residues. V was clipped by 1 base and J by 3 bases; unmatched bases: 2. Germline V gene data show CDR1 as SGHTA and CDR2 as FQGNSA. CDR3 region: CASSLVGTSGGTDTQYF. CDR3 sequence (DNA): TGTGCCAGCAGCTTAGTAGGGACTAGCGGGGGGACAGATACGCAGTATTTT.

This clone was seen a few times. The chain uses TRBV29-1 and TRBJ1-1; D unclear. Germline loops: CDR1 SQVTM, CDR2 ANQGSEA. The ends were cut back, 3 bases at V and 1 base at J, with 12 bases in the middle. This CDR3 is 14 amino acids long. In DNA form, the CDR3 reads TGCAGCGTTGATCAGAGACTGACGAACACTGAAGCTTTCTTT. It yields the protein CSVDQRLTNTEAFF.

The J gene is TRBJ1-2, the V gene TRBV10-3, with TRBD1 matching 9 bases. The CDR3 sequence is 14 residues long. Losses at the gene ends were 4 bases for V and 4 bases for J; bases not matched to a gene: 4. Germline CDR1 and CDR2: ENHRY and SYGVKD. DNA for the CDR3: TGTGCCATCAGTGGGACAGGGGCTGGCTATGGCTACACCTTC. This encodes CAISGTGAGYGYTF.

The V call is TRBV6-5, the J call TRBJ1-1; TRBD1 matches at 7 bases. CDR1 MNHEY and CDR2 SVGAGI come from the germline V gene. Trimming cost V 2 bases and J 0 bases; bases outside gene matches: 6. The CDR3 contains 16 residues. In DNA form, the CDR3 reads TGTGCCAGCAGTTACGACAGGGCAGGGGTGAACACTGAAGCTTTCTTT. Its translation is CASSYDRAGVNTEAFF.

Details on this clone: Relative to the germline gene, one junction end is altered; a read error may explain this. This chain connects TRBV7-6 to TRBJ2-7, with TRBD1 identical over 11 bases. CDR3 length equals 14 residues. Germline assignment: CDR1 SGHVS and CDR2 FNYEAQ. CDR3 amino acids: CASAMGDRGSPLGF. The CDR3 region has the DNA TGTGCCAGCGCCATGGGGGACAGGGGGTCCCCCCTGGGGTTC. Filled out from reference TRBV7-6 and TRBJ2-7, the complete variable domain reads GAGVSQSPRYKVTKRGQDVALRCDPISGHVSLYWYRQALGQGPEFLTYFNYEAQQDKSGLPNDRFSAERPEGSISTLTIQRTEQRDSAMYRCASAMGDRGSPLGFGPGTRLTVT.

This clone was detected once. The rearrangement uses TRBV5-5 and TRBJ2-1; D unclear. This CDR3 spans 13 amino acids. Per the germline V gene, CDR1 is SGHKS and CDR2 is YYEKEE (reference sequence). V was pared by 2 bases and J by 8 bases, with 11 bases between. Here the CDR3 reads CASSLYDLDEQFF. CDR3 bases: TGTGCCAGCAGCTTATACGACCTGGATGAGCAGTTCTTC. The variable domain in full, completed from reference TRBV5-5 and TRBJ2-1, reads DAGVTQSPTHLIKTRGQQVTLRCSPISGHKSVSWYQQVLGQGPQFIFQYYEKEERGRGNFPDRFSARQFPNYSSELNVNALLLGDSALYLCASSLYDLDEQFFGPGTRLTVL.

The V gene is TRBV5-5, the J gene TRBJ1-1, with D possibly matching TRBD1 (6 bases). V lost 6 bases, J lost 0 bases, and 15 bases lay in between. This CDR3 is 15 amino acids long. The germline CDR1 and CDR2 sequences are SGHKS and YYEKEE (reference sequence). CDR3 in DNA: TGTGCCAGCACTCCTGGGGGGGCTATGAACACTGAAGCTTTCTTT. Protein: CASTPGGAMNTEAFF.

The gene calls are TRBV24-1 and TRBJ1-2; D is unresolved. This CDR3 comprises 13 residues. Trimming shortened V by 0 bases and J by 4 bases, and 5 bases separated the two germline ends. Germline-derived CDR1 and CDR2 are KGHDR and SFDVKD. In DNA, the CDR3 is TGTGCCACCAGTGATTTGTCGGGCTATGGCTACACCTTC. This translates into CATSDLSGYGYTF.

The chain couples TRBV5-6 to TRBJ2-5, with 7 bases matching TRBD1. CDR3 length: 16 amino acids. V shed 4 bases, J shed 1 base, and the junction held 10 bases outside the gene matches. The V gene's germline CDR1 is SGHDT and CDR2 YYEEEE. The CDR3 nucleotides are TGTGCCAGCAGCGATAAGACCAGGGGGATCCAAGAGACCCAGTACTTC. Protein product: CASSDKTRGIQETQYF.

The V gene is TRBV11-2, the J gene TRBJ1-6; D perhaps matches TRBD1 (5 bases). The germline V gene encodes CDR1 SGHAT and CDR2 FQNNGV. Trimming stripped 6 bases from V and 11 bases from J, with 17 bases between. The CDR3 is made up of 14 amino acids. This chain's CDR3 is CASSQQAANTPLHF. CDR3 coding DNA: TGTGCCAGCAGTCAACAGGCAGCCAATACACCCCTCCACTTT.

The V gene is TRBV19, the J gene TRBJ2-3; 7 bases match TRBD2. Germline V gene sequence: CDR1 LNHDA, CDR2 SQIVND (reference sequence). The CDR3 is 14 residues long. The CDR3 DNA is TGTGCATCCCATAGCGGGTATACCACAGATACGCAGTATTTT. Translating gives CASHSGYTTDTQYF.

V and J are TRBV19 and TRBJ1-2; 9 nucleotides align to TRBD1. CDR1 is LNHDA and CDR2 is SQIVND in the germline V gene (reference sequence). The CDR3 length is 13 residues. Trimming at V came to 11 bases and at J to 2 bases, leaving 6 bases not matched to a gene. CDR3 region: CAARDRANYGYTF. The CDR3 DNA sequence: TGTGCCGCCCGGGACAGGGCGAACTATGGCTACACCTTC. Using reference TRBV19 and TRBJ1-2 for the parts outside the CDR3, the full variable domain is DGGITQSPKYLFRKEGQNVTLSCEQNLNHDAMYWYRQDPGQGLRLIYYSQIVNDFQKGDIAEGYSVSREKKESFPLTVTSAQKNPTAFYLCAARDRANYGYTFGSGTRLTVV.

This chain joins TRBV18 and TRBJ1-4, with D uncertain. Germline V gene lookup returns CDR1 KGHSH and CDR2 LQKENI. The CDR3 runs 13 residues. V lost 2 bases, J lost 6 bases, and 7 bases lay in between. CDR3 nucleotide sequence: TGTGCCAGCTCACCAGGGTTAGATGAAAAACTGTTTTTT. Its translation: CASSPGLDEKLFF. Supplemented by reference TRBV18 and TRBJ1-4, the full variable domain reads NAGVMQNPRHLVRRRGQEARLRCSPMKGHSHVYWYRQLPEEGLKFMVYLQKENIIDESGMPKERFSAEFPKEGPSILRIQQVVRGDSAAYFCASSPGLDEKLFFGSGTQLSVL.

The gene calls are TRBV6-1 and TRBJ1-3; D gene ambiguous. This CDR3 contains 15 residues. V was cut by 1 base and J by 0 bases, with 7 bases left in between. Germline V gives CDR1 MNHNS, CDR2 SASEGT. CDR3 sequence (DNA): TGTGCCAGCAGTGAAGGGACCGACTCTGGAAACACCATATATTTT. As protein: CASSEGTDSGNTIYF.

The chain couples TRBV10-2 to TRBJ2-7, with 9 bases fitting TRBD1. The V segment lost 2 bases and the J segment 3 bases; nucleotides outside the gene matches: 5. The CDR3 consists of 15 residues. The germline gives CDR1 WSHSY, CDR2 SAAADI. CDR3 in DNA: TGCGCCAGCAGTGAGGCATGGGGACAGGGCTACGAGCAGTACTTC. It translates to CASSEAWGQGYEQYF.

The chain combines TRBV5-8 with TRBJ1-3, with D unresolved. The CDR3 totals 12 residues. Germline CDR1 reads SGHTS; CDR2 reads YDEGEE. V was cut by 5 bases and J by 1 base, with 4 bases left in between. DNA of the CDR3: TGTGCCAGCAGGACTTCTGGAAACACCATATATTTT. This sequence encodes CASRTSGNTIYF.

The chain is built from TRBV6-6 and TRBJ1-5; 7 nucleotides agree with TRBD1. The J segment lost 2 bases and the V segment lost 8 bases, leaving 6 bases of the junction unmatched. The CDR3 is 14 residues long. Germline values: CDR1 MNHNY, CDR2 SVGAGI (reference sequence). The CDR3 DNA reads as TGTGCCAGCCAGGGTCAGGGGGGCAATCAGCCCCAGCATTTT. Encoded protein: CASQGQGGNQPQHF.

The rearrangement joins TRBV9 to TRBJ1-4, with a possible D match to TRBD1 (5 bases). CDR3 length: 16 residues. Germline CDR1 is SGDLS and CDR2 is YYNGEE. The germline V and J ends were trimmed by 0 bases and 6 bases, with 15 bases remaining between them. The CDR3 spells CASSVGPTGVDEKLFF. CDR3 in DNA: TGTGCCAGCAGCGTAGGCCCCACAGGTGTTGATGAAAAACTGTTTTTT.

The V gene is TRBV3-1 (or the pseudogene TRBV3-2), the J gene TRBJ2-7; D may correspond to TRBD1 or TRBD2 (5 bases each). Germline V gene data show CDR1 as LGHDT and CDR2 as YNNKEL (reference sequence). V was cut by 4 bases and J by 3 bases, with 13 bases left in between. The CDR3 runs 14 residues. The CDR3 bases are TGTGCCAGCAGCCCCAGAGGGACCGGCTACGAGCAGTACTTC. Its translation is CASSPRGTGYEQYF.

V usage is TRBV10-1 and J usage is TRBJ2-3; D possibly corresponds to TRBD2 (5 bases). CDR1 and CDR2 from the germline V gene are WNHNN and SYGVQD (reference sequence). Trimming removed 4 bases at V and 2 bases at J, with 16 bases between. This CDR3 is 16 amino acids long. The CDR3 protein is CASSGDLGEPTDTQYF. The CDR3 DNA follows: TGCGCCAGCAGTGGTGACCTCGGGGAACCCACAGATACGCAGTATTTT.

The genes are TRBV6-5 and TRBJ2-7, with 7 bases fitting TRBD2. With 5 bases clipped from V and 2 bases from J, the junction kept 6 bases outside the gene matches. CDR3 length: 14 amino acids. Germline CDR1 reads MNHEY; CDR2 reads SVGAGI. Here the CDR3 reads CASSRTGLPYEQYF. In DNA, the CDR3 is TGTGCCAGCAGTCGGACGGGACTACCCTACGAGCAGTACTTC.

The V call is TRBV4-1, the J call TRBJ2-7; TRBD1 matches 9 bases. The CDR3 is 18 residues long. V gave up 0 bases and J gave up 4 bases; unmatched junction bases: 13. Germline V gives CDR1 MGHRA, CDR2 YSYEKL. The CDR3 protein is CASSQDRDPGTGRYEQYF. For the CDR3, the DNA is TGCGCCAGCAGCCAAGATCGAGACCCCGGGACAGGGAGGTACGAGCAGTACTTC.